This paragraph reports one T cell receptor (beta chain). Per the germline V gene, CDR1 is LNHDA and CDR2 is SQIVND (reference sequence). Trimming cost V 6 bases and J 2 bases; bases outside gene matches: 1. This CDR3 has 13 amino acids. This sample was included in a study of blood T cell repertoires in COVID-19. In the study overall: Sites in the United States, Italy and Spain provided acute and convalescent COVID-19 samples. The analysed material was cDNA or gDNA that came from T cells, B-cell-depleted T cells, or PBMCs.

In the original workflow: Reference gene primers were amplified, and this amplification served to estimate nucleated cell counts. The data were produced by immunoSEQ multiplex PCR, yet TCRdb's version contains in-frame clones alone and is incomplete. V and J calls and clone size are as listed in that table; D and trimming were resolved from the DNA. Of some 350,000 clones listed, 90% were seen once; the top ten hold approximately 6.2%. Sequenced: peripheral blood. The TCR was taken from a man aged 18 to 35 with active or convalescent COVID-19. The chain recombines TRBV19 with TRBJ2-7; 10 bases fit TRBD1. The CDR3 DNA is TGTGCCAGTAGGGGACAGGGGACCTACGAGCAGTACTTC. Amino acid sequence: CASRGQGTYEQYF.